The 18 T cell receptor beta chains presented below share a single source sample, sequenced in a study of T cell responses to AZD1222 COVID-19 vaccine. The repertoire was sequenced with immunoSEQ multiplex PCR; TCRdb's copy has only in-frame clones and lacks some. The profile shows under 95,000 clones, around nine tenths of them singletons. The material was peripheral blood, obtained on day 0 of AZD1222 vaccination. All receptors come from an adult in good health.

The chain couples TRBV5-4 to TRBJ2-6; 7 bases are shared with TRBD2. The ends lost 4 bases at V and 3 bases at J; junction bases unmatched: 4. The germline CDR1 and CDR2 sequences are SGHNT and YYREEE (reference sequence). The CDR3 length is 15 residues. The CDR3 spells CASSRGGNGANVLTF. CDR3 coding DNA: TGTGCCAGCAGCCGCGGGGGTAATGGGGCCAACGTCCTGACTTTC.

This clone was found once. V and J are TRBV9 and TRBJ2-1, with 9 bases aligning to TRBD1. Germline CDR1 and CDR2: SGDLS and YYNGEE. The V and J ends lost 0 bases and 7 bases, in that order; junction bases with no gene match: 5. The CDR3 sequence is 15 residues long. CDR3 protein: CASSVGDRVRNEQFF. For the CDR3, the DNA is TGTGCCAGCAGCGTAGGGGACAGGGTCCGGAATGAGCAGTTCTTC.

V is TRBV7-8 and J is TRBJ2-5; D is undetermined. V lost 2 bases to trimming and J lost 0 bases, with 16 bases between them. The CDR3 extends over 17 amino acids. CDR1 and CDR2 from the germline V gene are SGHVS and FQNEAQ. The CDR3 bases are TGTGCCAGCAGCTTACGGGCCCAGCTCAGCCACCAAGAGACCCAGTACTTC. It specifies CASSLRAQLSHQETQYF.

The rearrangement joins TRBV10-3 to TRBJ1-6, with 10 bases that match TRBD1. The CDR3 covers 15 residues. CDR1 is ENHRY and CDR2 is SYGVKD in the germline V gene. After removal of 6 bases from V and 5 bases from J, the junction contained 4 bases not matched to a gene. As DNA, the CDR3 is TGTGCCATCAGGGGGACAGGGGCCCATAATTCACCCCTCCACTTT. Its protein product is CAIRGTGAHNSPLHF.

The chain combines TRBV18 with TRBJ1-6, with TRBD1 identical over 7 bases. Germline loops: CDR1 KGHSH, CDR2 LQKENI. The V gene end was trimmed by 4 bases and the J gene end by 7 bases; junction bases not matched to a gene: 7. The length of the CDR3 is 15 residues. CDR3 protein: CASSRDSSPNSPLHF. The CDR3 nucleotides read TGTGCCAGCTCACGGGACAGCTCACCCAATTCACCCCTCCACTTT.

The CDR3 DNA reads as TGTGCCAGCAGCCAAGGGGGCAGGTCCTACGAGCAGTACTTC. Translating it yields CASSQGGRSYEQYF. The chain is built from TRBV3-1 (or the pseudogene TRBV3-2) and TRBJ2-7; D is possibly TRBD1 (5 bases). CDR1 LGHDT and CDR2 YNNKEL come from the germline V gene (reference sequence). V was shortened by 1 base and J by 1 base, with 8 bases between the two germline ends. There are 14 residues in the CDR3.

This sequence joins TRBV6-5 and TRBJ2-1; D might be TRBD2 (5 bases). With 4 bases removed from V and 3 bases from J, the gap between germline ends came to 10 bases. The CDR3 totals 14 residues. Germline CDR1 MNHEY, CDR2 SVGAGI. CDR3: CASSSLLDYNEQFF. CDR3 coding DNA: TGTGCCAGCAGTTCCCTACTAGACTACAATGAGCAGTTCTTC.

The chain recombines TRBV11-1 with TRBJ2-7, with D possibly being TRBD1 (6 bases). The ends were cut back, 2 bases at V and 3 bases at J, with 11 bases in the middle. CDR3 length: 14 amino acids. The germline V gene has CDR1 SGHAT and CDR2 FQDESV (reference sequence). CDR3 sequence (DNA): TGTGCCAGCAGCTTAACGCAGGGGAACTACGAGCAGTACTTC. Encoded protein: CASSLTQGNYEQYF.

The chain combines TRBV5-1 with TRBJ1-1; D perhaps matches TRBD1 (5 bases). V lost 9 bases, J lost 0 bases, and 12 bases lay in between. The CDR3 length is 13 residues. The germline V gene has CDR1 SGHRS and CDR2 YFSETQ. This CDR3 is CATREEMNTEAFF. In DNA, the CDR3 is TGCGCCACCAGGGAGGAAATGAACACTGAAGCTTTCTTT.

This sequence joins TRBV19 and TRBJ2-7; TRBD1 matches 8 bases. Germline CDR1 LNHDA, CDR2 SQIVND (reference sequence). This CDR3 is 13 amino acids long. J lost 1 base, V lost 5 bases, and 1 base had no gene match. CDR3 region: CASSRDRSYEQYF. DNA of the CDR3: TGTGCCAGTAGTCGGGACAGGTCCTACGAGCAGTACTTC.

This chain joins TRBV18 and TRBJ2-7; perhaps TRBD1 as D (6 bases). Germline CDR1 KGHSH, CDR2 LQKENI. Trimming stripped 2 bases from V and 5 bases from J, with 13 bases between. The CDR3 covers 14 residues. In nucleotides, the CDR3 is TGTGCCAGCTCACCATTATCAGGGGTGGACGAGCAGTACTTC. Its translation: CASSPLSGVDEQYF.

The table lists this clone with a count of one. The V and J genes are TRBV19 and TRBJ1-6; unclear D gene. V gave up 5 bases and J gave up 0 bases, with 11 bases separating them. Germline CDR1 and CDR2: LNHDA and SQIVND (reference sequence). The CDR3 sequence is 16 residues long. Here the CDR3 reads CASSGPQSSYNSPLHF. CDR3 sequence (DNA): TGTGCCAGTAGTGGGCCCCAGAGCTCCTATAATTCACCCCTCCACTTT.

This rearrangement joins TRBV30 to TRBJ2-1; no reliable D call. The CDR3 is 13 amino acids. The V end was cut by 2 bases, the J end by 7 bases, with 12 bases between. Germline V CDR1 and CDR2: GTSNPN, SVGIG (reference sequence). The CDR3 loop is CAWSLERVNEQFF. CDR3 sequence (DNA): TGTGCCTGGAGTCTAGAACGAGTAAATGAGCAGTTCTTC.

The V call is TRBV30, the J call TRBJ2-2; 9 bases agree with TRBD1. Germline lookup yields CDR1 GTSNPN and CDR2 SVGIG (reference sequence). This CDR3 contains 15 residues. Losses at the gene ends were 3 bases for V and 0 bases for J; bases not matched to a gene: 2. In DNA form, the CDR3 reads TGTGCCTGGAGGGGGACAGGGACGAACACCGGGGAGCTGTTTTTT. Residues: CAWRGTGTNTGELFF.

The rearrangement links TRBV5-8 to TRBJ1-6; the match to TRBD1 covers 7 bases. Trimming took 3 bases from V and 8 from J; bases not matched to a gene: 14. The germline CDR1 and CDR2 sequences are SGHTS and YDEGEE. The CDR3 loop spans 17 amino acids. The CDR3: CASSSTLRQGRHSPLHF. The CDR3 nucleotides are TGTGCCAGCAGCTCTACCCTTCGACAGGGCAGGCATTCACCCCTCCACTTT. Filled out from reference TRBV5-8 and TRBJ1-6, the complete variable domain reads EAGVTQSPTHLIKTRGQQATLRCSPISGHTSVYWYQQALGLGLQFLLWYDEGEERNRGNFPPRFSGRQFPNYSSELNVNALELEDSALYLCASSSTLRQGRHSPLHFGNGTRLTVT.

This clone showed up just once. The chain uses TRBV29-1 and TRBJ2-3, with 7 bases aligning to TRBD1. V was pared by 3 bases and J by 0 bases, with 9 bases of the junction left unmatched. The CDR3 totals 16 residues. Germline CDR1 is SQVTM and CDR2 is ANQGSEA. In DNA form, the CDR3 reads TGCAGCGTTGACTCGAGGGACAGCACTAGCACAGATACGCAGTATTTT. It translates to CSVDSRDSTSTDTQYF.

The CDR3 region has the DNA TGTGCCAGTAGTATAGCCCCGGGGGGGGCCCAGAGGGGCTATGGCTACACCTTC. Residues: CASSIAPGGAQRGYGYTF. The V gene is TRBV19, the J gene TRBJ1-2; the D gene is possibly TRBD1 (6 bases). The CDR3 extends over 18 amino acids. Germline V CDR1 and CDR2: LNHDA, SQIVND (reference sequence). Trimming shortened V by 1 base and J by 4 bases, and 22 bases separated the two germline ends. The full variable domain, rest sourced from reference TRBV19 and TRBJ1-2, is DGGITQSPKYLFRKEGQNVTLSCEQNLNHDAMYWYRQDPGQGLRLIYYSQIVNDFQKGDIAEGYSVSREKKESFPLTVTSAQKNPTAFYLCASSIAPGGAQRGYGYTFGSGTRLTVV.

V gene TRBV7-2 combines with J gene TRBJ2-7, with a weak D call TRBD2 (6 bases). The CDR3 has 14 residues. Germline CDR1 SGHTA, CDR2 FQGNSA. V gave up 5 bases and J gave up 3 bases, with 14 bases separating them. The CDR3 DNA reads TGTGCCAGCAGCCCTCCAGAAGCGGGCTACGAGCAGTACTTC. Protein sequence: CASSPPEAGYEQYF.